This T cell receptor (beta chain) was obtained from a study of blood T cell repertoires in COVID-19. At the level of the study: Spain, Italy and the United States supplied samples that represented acute and convalescent COVID-19. The analysed material was cDNA or gDNA that came from T cells, B-cell-depleted T cells, or PBMCs.

In the authors' workflow: Amplified reference gene primers provided the basis for estimating nucleated cell counts. The table came from immunoSEQ multiplex PCR; TCRdb's copy has only in-frame clones and leaves some out. For V, J and clone size, that table is used; D and trimming come from the DNA. Of about 180,000 clones detected, more than 70% appear once; the ten largest clones hold just under 2.5%. The CDR3 is made up of 15 amino acids. Germline lookup yields CDR1 SGHNT and CDR2 YYREEE (reference sequence). Trimming took 1 base from V and 4 from J, leaving 14 bases between them. Sequenced sample: peripheral blood. This TCR was sampled from a man aged 35-49 years with active or convalescent COVID-19. The chain uses TRBV5-4 and TRBJ1-1; TRBD1 is a possible D gene (5 bases). The CDR3 DNA is TGTGCCAGCAGCTTGCCGATTCGGGGGAGCACTGAAGCTTTCTTT. This encodes CASSLPIRGSTEAFF.